Listed below are T cell receptor beta chains from one sample, sequenced in a study of identical twins. TCRdb re-derived calls from the 5' RACE reads in MiXCR, one entry per CDR3 protein. The sample includes approximately 230,000 distinct CDR3 sequences, about 14% of them seen just once. The sequenced sample consisted of memory (CD45RO+) T cells sorted from blood. The origin of the receptors is a woman aged 18-29 years in good health. CDR3s include the opening cysteine and the closing phenylalanine or tryptophan. Size is omitted from some rows. Given values are once, few, many or a class for expanded clones.

CASSLGGQGGEKLFF,15,-,TRBV5-1,TRBJ1-4
CASSVNPGTSGNEQFF,16,many,TRBV11-2,TRBJ2-1
CSVATGTGDQPQHF,14,-,TRBV29-1,TRBJ1-5
CASSLSGLSSGANVLTF,17,few,TRBV5-1,TRBJ2-6
CASSQGQRGTYEQYF,15,medium-sized,TRBV4-3,TRBJ2-7
CAISESLAEQYF,12,-,TRBV10-3,TRBJ2-7
CASSRSGFSYEQYF,14,few,TRBV12-3/TRBV12-4,TRBJ2-7
CASSLTDPYEQYF,13,-,TRBV7-9,TRBJ2-7
CASKSNTEAFF,11,-,TRBV10-2,TRBJ1-1
CASSLASGGQFF,12,-,TRBV7-2,TRBJ2-1
CASSLERSSYGYTF,14,few,TRBV5-1,TRBJ1-2
CASSFFTGKDNEQFF,15,-,TRBV7-2,TRBJ2-1
CSAERVYEQFF,11,-,TRBV29-1,TRBJ2-1
CASAVRQGNSPLHF,14,few,TRBV12-5,TRBJ1-6
CASSLNHQETQYF,13,many,TRBV11-2,TRBJ2-5
CASSLVDRRNEQFF,14,few,TRBV5-4,TRBJ2-1
CASSLEGLDTEAFF,14,-,TRBV7-2,TRBJ1-1
CASSPQGWGQPQHF,14,few,TRBV18,TRBJ1-5
CASSQGTAYEAFF,13,-,TRBV7-2,TRBJ1-1
CASIWTGEATDTQYF,15,many,TRBV5-1,TRBJ2-3
CASSVVGLAGDSTQYF,16,few,TRBV9,TRBJ2-3
CASSPGTSYNSPLHF,15,-,TRBV12-3/TRBV12-4,TRBJ1-6
CASSPRTLYNEQFF,14,few,TRBV9,TRBJ2-1
CASSRLTGMNTEAFF,15,many,TRBV14,TRBJ1-1
CASSRTTSAGYNEQFF,16,few,TRBV7-8,TRBJ2-1
CASSYAANSGNTIYF,15,-,TRBV6-5,TRBJ1-3
CASIPRGEGTGELFF,15,-,TRBV7-9,TRBJ2-2
CASSGQETQYF,11,-,TRBV7-9,TRBJ2-5
CSASDSRRETQYF,13,-,TRBV20-1,TRBJ2-5
CAISVWDRVKSTEAFF,16,few,TRBV10-3,TRBJ1-1
CASTPEGTDTQYF,13,few,TRBV5-1,TRBJ2-3
CASSRGQGNYSPLHF,15,-,TRBV6-1,TRBJ1-6
CASSLGRTSGSSYEQYF,17,few,TRBV12-3/TRBV12-4,TRBJ2-7
CASSVGRSDYEQYF,14,few,TRBV9,TRBJ2-7
CASSSGTGKNSPLHF,15,-,TRBV7-9,TRBJ1-6
CASSSGAIREQFF,13,few,TRBV7-2,TRBJ2-1
CSATRAGQGGYTF,13,-,TRBV20-1,TRBJ1-2
CASSWTGGNSNQPQHF,16,few,TRBV7-2,TRBJ1-5
CSAHGGVTYEQYF,13,-,TRBV20-1,TRBJ2-7
CASSGRINEQFF,12,few,TRBV27,TRBJ2-1
CASSATSVTTTDTQYF,16,-,TRBV5-6,TRBJ2-3
CASSLSGQGLTDTQYF,16,many,TRBV11-2,TRBJ2-3
CASSPPRDRALYEQYF,16,-,TRBV12-3/TRBV12-4,TRBJ2-7
CASTLQRGDTQYF,13,few,TRBV7-2,TRBJ2-3
CASSLNPWTGGNGANVLTF,19,-,TRBV3-1,TRBJ2-6
CASQDGREVNEQFF,14,-,TRBV19,TRBJ2-1
CASSRSTSANQETQYF,16,-,TRBV7-9,TRBJ2-5